The rows below give T cell receptor beta chains drawn from one sample of a study of beta chain features in type 1 diabetes. Libraries were prepared by immunoSEQ multiplex PCR; TCRdb keeps only in-frame clonotypes and omits some of them. Of under 400,000 clones in the sample, roughly 21% are singletons; the top ten hold around 0.045%. The material sequenced was naive CD4+ T cells from blood. Source of these receptors: a woman aged 18-29 years in good health. CDR3s include the opening cysteine and the closing phenylalanine or tryptophan. A D gene is named only where the DNA matches it firmly. A row's size may be missing; if present it is once, few, many or a size class.

TRBD1,-,TRBV27,TRBJ1-1,CASSLMAGGVRGSFF,TGTGCCAGCAGTTTAATGGCAGGGGGAGTTCGCGGGTCTTTCTTT
TRBD1,-,TRBV5-1,TRBJ2-6,CASSSGQGARNVLTF,TGCGCCAGCAGCTCGGGACAGGGGGCGCGTAACGTCCTGACTTTC
TRBD2,-,TRBV5-1,TRBJ2-6,CASSLIGLAGSGANVLTF,TGCGCCAGCAGCTTGATCGGACTAGCGGGATCTGGGGCCAACGTCCTGACTTTC
TRBD1,few,TRBV2,TRBJ2-3,CASSETGDTQYF,TGTGCCAGCAGCGAGACAGGGGATACGCAGTATTTT
TRBD2,-,TRBV11-3,TRBJ2-1,CATGEGREFTSYNEQFF,TGTGCCACCGGGGAGGGGCGGGAGTTTACCTCCTACAATGAGCAGTTCTTC
-,-,TRBV7-9,TRBJ2-7,CASSLRQGGLEQYF,TGTGCCAGCAGCTTAAGACAGGGAGGACTCGAGCAGTACTTC
-,-,TRBV7-2,TRBJ2-3,CASSGRSSDTQYF,TGTGCCAGCAGCGGAAGGAGTTCAGATACGCAGTATTTT
-,-,TRBV5-1,TRBJ2-5,CASSAQETQYF,TGCGCCAGCAGTGCGCAAGAGACCCAGTACTTC
TRBD1,-,TRBV7-9,TRBJ2-7,CASSPPWRQGLYEQYF,TGTGCCAGCAGCCCTCCCTGGAGACAGGGGCTCTACGAGCAGTACTTC
-,-,TRBV11-2,TRBJ1-2,CASSPDTYGYTF,TGTGCCAGCAGCCCCGACACCTATGGCTACACCTTC
TRBD1,few,TRBV19,TRBJ2-7,CATGTGGFYEQYF,TGTGCCACAGGGACAGGGGGCTTCTACGAGCAGTACTTC
TRBD1,-,TRBV30,TRBJ2-2,CADRDRNTGELFF,TGTGCCGACCGGGACAGGAACACCGGGGAGCTGTTTTTT
TRBD1,few,TRBV2,TRBJ2-1,CASSPRTGYEQFF,TGTGCCAGCAGTCCACGGACAGGGTATGAGCAGTTCTTC
TRBD2,few,TRBV5-1,TRBJ2-3,CASSQAILAGSTDTQYF,TGCGCCAGCAGCCAGGCCATCTTAGCGGGGAGCACAGATACGCAGTATTTT
TRBD2,-,TRBV6-5,TRBJ2-7,CASSPREAGIYEQYF,TGTGCCAGCAGCCCTCGGGAAGCGGGAATCTACGAGCAGTACTTC
TRBD2,-,TRBV11-3,TRBJ2-1,CASSLDWGGSPSMEQFF,TGTGCCAGCAGCTTAGATTGGGGCGGGAGCCCTTCAATGGAGCAGTTCTTC
TRBD1,few,TRBV30,TRBJ1-5,CAWSGTGAGNQPQHF,TGTGCCTGGAGCGGGACAGGAGCCGGCAATCAGCCCCAGCATTTT
-,few,TRBV7-2,TRBJ2-7,CASSLYTGEQYF,TGTGCCAGCAGCTTATACACGGGCGAGCAGTACTTC
TRBD1,-,TRBV4-1,TRBJ2-7,CASSPGQGPTYEQYF,TGCGCCAGCAGCCCCGGACAGGGCCCTACCTACGAGCAGTACTTC
TRBD2,few,TRBV7-9,TRBJ2-1,CASFGAAGGPGEQFF,TGTGCCAGCTTCGGGGCGGCGGGAGGGCCCGGTGAGCAGTTCTTC
TRBD2,-,TRBV6-5,TRBJ2-7,CASSRTSGLSEQYF,TGTGCCAGCAGCCGGACTAGCGGGTTAAGCGAGCAGTACTTC
-,-,TRBV2,TRBJ1-1,CASSKDSLNTEAFF,TGTGCCAGCAGCAAGGACAGCTTGAACACTGAAGCTTTCTTT
-,-,TRBV18,TRBJ1-5,CASSPFEEVQPQHF,TGTGCCAGCTCACCTTTTGAGGAGGTTCAGCCCCAGCATTTT